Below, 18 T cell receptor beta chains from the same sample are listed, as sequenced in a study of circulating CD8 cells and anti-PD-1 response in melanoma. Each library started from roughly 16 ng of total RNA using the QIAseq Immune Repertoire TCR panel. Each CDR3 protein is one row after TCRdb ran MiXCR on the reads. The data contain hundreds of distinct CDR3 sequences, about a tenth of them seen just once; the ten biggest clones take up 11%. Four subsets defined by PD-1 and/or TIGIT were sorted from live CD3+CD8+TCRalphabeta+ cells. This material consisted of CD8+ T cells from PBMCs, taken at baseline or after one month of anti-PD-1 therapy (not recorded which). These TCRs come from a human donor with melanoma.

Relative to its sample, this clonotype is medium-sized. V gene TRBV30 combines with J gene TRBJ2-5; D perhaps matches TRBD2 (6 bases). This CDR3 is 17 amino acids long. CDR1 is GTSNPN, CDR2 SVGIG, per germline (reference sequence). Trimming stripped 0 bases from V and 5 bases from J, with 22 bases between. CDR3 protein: CAWSVERAGLGRETQYF. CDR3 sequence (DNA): TGTGCCTGGAGTGTAGAGCGGGCAGGGCTTGGGAGGGAGACCCAGTACTTC.

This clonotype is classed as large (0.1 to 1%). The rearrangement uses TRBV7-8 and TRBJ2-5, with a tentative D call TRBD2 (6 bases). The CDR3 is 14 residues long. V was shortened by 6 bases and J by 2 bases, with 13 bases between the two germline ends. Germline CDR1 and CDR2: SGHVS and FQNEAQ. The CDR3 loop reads CASRRAGVQETQYF. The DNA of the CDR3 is TGTGCCAGCAGAAGAGCGGGTGTTCAAGAGACCCAGTACTTC.

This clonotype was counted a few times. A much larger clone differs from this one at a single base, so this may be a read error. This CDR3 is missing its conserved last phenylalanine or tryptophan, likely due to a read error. The CDR3 DNA reads as TGTGCCAGCAGCTTCCTCCAGGGGGCCAACAATGAGCAGTTCCTC. Amino acid sequence: CASSFLQGANNEQFL. The chain uses TRBV28 and TRBJ2-1; 8 bases are shared with TRBD1. The germline V gene has CDR1 MDHEN and CDR2 SYDVKM. This CDR3 is built from 15 residues. J was trimmed by 5 bases and V by 6 bases; bases with no gene match: 9.

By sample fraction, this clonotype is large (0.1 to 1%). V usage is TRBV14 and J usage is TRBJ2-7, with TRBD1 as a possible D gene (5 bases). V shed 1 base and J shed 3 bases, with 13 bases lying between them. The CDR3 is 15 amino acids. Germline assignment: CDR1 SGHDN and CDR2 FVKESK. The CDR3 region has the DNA TGTGCCAGCAGCCAAGTCCAGGACATAAACTACGAGCAGTACTTC. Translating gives CASSQVQDINYEQYF.

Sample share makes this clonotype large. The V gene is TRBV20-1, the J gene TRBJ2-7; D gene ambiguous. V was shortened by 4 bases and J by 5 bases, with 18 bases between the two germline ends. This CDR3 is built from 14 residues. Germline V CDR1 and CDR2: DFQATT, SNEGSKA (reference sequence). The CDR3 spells CSATPIEGKDEQYF. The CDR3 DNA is TGCAGTGCTACTCCCATTGAAGGGAAGGACGAGCAGTACTTC.

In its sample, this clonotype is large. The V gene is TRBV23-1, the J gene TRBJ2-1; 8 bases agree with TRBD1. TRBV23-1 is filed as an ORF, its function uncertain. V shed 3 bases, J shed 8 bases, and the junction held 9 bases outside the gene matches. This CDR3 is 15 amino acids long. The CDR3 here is CASSQPPGQAHEQFF. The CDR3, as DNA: TGCGCCAGCAGTCAGCCCCCGGGACAGGCGCATGAGCAGTTCTTC.

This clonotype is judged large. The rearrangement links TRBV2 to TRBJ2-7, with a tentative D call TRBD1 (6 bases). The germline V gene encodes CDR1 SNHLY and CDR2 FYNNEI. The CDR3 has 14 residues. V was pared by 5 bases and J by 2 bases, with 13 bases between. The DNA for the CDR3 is TGTGCCAGCAGTTTGAGGGGGTCGACCTACGAGCAGTACTTC. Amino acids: CASSLRGSTYEQYF.

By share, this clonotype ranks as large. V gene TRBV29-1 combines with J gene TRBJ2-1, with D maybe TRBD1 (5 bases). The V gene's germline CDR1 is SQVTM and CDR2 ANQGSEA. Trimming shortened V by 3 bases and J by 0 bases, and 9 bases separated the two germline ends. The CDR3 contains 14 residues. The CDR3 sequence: CSVEGLVSYNEQFF. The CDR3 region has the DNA TGCAGCGTTGAGGGGCTGGTCTCCTACAATGAGCAGTTCTTC.

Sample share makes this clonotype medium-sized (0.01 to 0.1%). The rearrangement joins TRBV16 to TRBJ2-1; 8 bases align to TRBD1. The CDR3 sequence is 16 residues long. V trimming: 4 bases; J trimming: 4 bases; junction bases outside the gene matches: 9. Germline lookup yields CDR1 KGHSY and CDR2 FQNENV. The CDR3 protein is CASSLEQGASYNEQFF. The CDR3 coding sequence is TGTGCCAGCAGCCTTGAGCAGGGGGCCTCTTACAATGAGCAGTTCTTC.

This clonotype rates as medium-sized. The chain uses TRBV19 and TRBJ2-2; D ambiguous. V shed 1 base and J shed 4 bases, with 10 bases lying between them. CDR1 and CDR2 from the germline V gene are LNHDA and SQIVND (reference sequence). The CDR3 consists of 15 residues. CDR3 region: CASSIGRVRTGELFF. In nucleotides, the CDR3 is TGTGCCAGTAGTATAGGAAGGGTTCGCACCGGGGAGCTGTTTTTT.

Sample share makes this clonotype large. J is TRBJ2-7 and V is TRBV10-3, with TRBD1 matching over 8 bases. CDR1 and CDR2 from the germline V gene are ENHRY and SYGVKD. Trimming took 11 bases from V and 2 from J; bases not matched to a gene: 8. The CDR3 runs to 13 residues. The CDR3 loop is CAAQGQDAYEQYF. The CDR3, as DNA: TGTGCCGCCCAGGGACAGGACGCCTACGAGCAGTACTTC.

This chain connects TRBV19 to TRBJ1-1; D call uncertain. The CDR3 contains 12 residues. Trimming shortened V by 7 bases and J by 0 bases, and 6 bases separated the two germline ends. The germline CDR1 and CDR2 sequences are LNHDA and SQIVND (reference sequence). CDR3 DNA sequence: TGTGCCAGTAATCGGATGAACACTGAAGCTTTCTTT. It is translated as CASNRMNTEAFF.

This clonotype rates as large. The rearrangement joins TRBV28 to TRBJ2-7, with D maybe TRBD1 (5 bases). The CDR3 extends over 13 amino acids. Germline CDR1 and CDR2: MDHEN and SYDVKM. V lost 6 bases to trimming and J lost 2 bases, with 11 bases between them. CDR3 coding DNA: TGTGCCAGCAGCCCTGACAGTACCTACGAGCAGTACTTC. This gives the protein CASSPDSTYEQYF.

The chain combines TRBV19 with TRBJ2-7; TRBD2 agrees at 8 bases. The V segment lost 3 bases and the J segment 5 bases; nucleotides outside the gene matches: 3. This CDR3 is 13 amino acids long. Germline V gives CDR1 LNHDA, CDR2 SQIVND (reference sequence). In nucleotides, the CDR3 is TGTGCCAGTAGTATCGGGGGGGGCCACGAGCAGTACTTC. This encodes CASSIGGGHEQYF.

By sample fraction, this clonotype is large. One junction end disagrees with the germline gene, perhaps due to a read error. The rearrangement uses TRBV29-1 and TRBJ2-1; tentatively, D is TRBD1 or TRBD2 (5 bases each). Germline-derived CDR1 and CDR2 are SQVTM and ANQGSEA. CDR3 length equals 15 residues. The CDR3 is CGVEDWGQGDNEQFF. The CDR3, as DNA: TGCGGCGTTGAAGATTGGGGCCAGGGAGACAATGAGCAGTTCTTC.

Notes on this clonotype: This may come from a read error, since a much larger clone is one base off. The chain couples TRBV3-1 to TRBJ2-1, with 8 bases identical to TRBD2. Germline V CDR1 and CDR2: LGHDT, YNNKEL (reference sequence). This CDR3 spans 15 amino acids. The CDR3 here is CASSQGAGGYNEQSF. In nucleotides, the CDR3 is TGTGCCAGCAGCCAAGGGGCGGGGGGATACAATGAGCAGTCCTTC.

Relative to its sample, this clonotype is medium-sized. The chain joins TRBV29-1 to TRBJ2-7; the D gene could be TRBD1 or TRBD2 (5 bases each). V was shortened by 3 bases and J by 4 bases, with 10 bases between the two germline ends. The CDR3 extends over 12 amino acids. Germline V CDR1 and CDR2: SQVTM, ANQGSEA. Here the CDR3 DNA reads TGCAGCGTTGAGCAGGGAGCTTACGAGCAGTACTTC. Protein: CSVEQGAYEQYF.

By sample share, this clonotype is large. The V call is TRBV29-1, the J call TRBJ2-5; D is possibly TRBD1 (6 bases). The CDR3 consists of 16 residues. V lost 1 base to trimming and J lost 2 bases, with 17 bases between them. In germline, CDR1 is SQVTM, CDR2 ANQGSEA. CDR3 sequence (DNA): TGCAGCGTTGAAGGGGACCAGGGGATCTGGCAAGAGACCCAGTACTTC. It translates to CSVEGDQGIWQETQYF. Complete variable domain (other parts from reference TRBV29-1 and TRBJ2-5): SAVISQKPSRDICQRGTSLTIQCQVDSQVTMMFWYRQQPGQSLTLIATANQGSEATYESGFVIDKFPISRPNLTFSTLTVSNMSPEDSSIYLCSVEGDQGIWQETQYFGPGTRLLVL.